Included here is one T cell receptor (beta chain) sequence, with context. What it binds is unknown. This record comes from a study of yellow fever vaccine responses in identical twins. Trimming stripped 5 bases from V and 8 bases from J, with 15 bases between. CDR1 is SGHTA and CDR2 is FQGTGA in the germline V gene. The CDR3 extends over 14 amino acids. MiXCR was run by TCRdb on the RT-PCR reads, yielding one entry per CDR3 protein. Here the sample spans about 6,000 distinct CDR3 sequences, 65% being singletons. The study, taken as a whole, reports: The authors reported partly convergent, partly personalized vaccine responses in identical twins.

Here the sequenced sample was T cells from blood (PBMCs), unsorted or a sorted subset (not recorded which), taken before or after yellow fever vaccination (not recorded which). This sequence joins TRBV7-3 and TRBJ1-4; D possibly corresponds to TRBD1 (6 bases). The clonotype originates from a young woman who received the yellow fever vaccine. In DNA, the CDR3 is TGTGCCAGCAGCCTTAACAGGGTTCGGGAAAAACTGTTTTTT. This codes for CASSLNRVREKLFF.